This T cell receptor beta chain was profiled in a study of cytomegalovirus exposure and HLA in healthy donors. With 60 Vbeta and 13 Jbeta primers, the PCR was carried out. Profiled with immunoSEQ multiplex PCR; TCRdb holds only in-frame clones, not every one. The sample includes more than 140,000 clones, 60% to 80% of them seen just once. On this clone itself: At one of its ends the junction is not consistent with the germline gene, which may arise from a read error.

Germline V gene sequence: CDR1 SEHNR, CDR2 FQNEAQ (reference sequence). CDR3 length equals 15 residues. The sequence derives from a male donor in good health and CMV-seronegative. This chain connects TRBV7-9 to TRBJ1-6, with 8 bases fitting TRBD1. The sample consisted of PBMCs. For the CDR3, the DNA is TGTTCCAGCAGCTTAGAGGACAGGGAAGGGTCACCCCTCCACTTT. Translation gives CSSSLEDREGSPLHF.